The rows below give T cell receptor beta chains drawn from one sample of a study of blood T cell repertoires in COVID-19. Generated by immunoSEQ multiplex PCR, the TCRdb table keeps only in-frame clones and is missing some. In the table there are tens of thousands of clones, about 77% of which are singletons. Sequencing was carried out using peripheral blood. These receptor sequences come from a human donor with active or convalescent COVID-19. The donor label of this sample is uncertain. Each CDR3 is given with its conserved first and last residue. The D gene is left open where the match is weak. Clone size appears in some rows only: once, few, many, or a class for an expanded clone.

TRBJ2-7,TRBV28,TRBD2,-,CASSATGTSGYEQYF,TGTGCCAGCAGTGCAACCGGGACTAGCGGCTACGAGCAGTACTTC
TRBJ2-7,TRBV27,TRBD2,-,CASSFYGTSGLSEQYF,TGTGCCAGCAGTTTCTACGGGACTAGCGGTCTTAGCGAGCAGTACTTC
TRBJ2-7,TRBV9,TRBD2,-,CASSVESSGSGEQYF,TGTGCCAGCAGCGTAGAGTCTAGCGGGAGTGGCGAGCAGTACTTC
TRBJ2-1,TRBV3-1/TRBV3-2,-,-,CASSQRGSRGNEQFF,TGTGCCAGCAGCCAACGCGGGAGCAGGGGCAATGAGCAGTTCTTC
TRBJ2-7,TRBV6-4,-,-,CASSPDGNSYEQYF,TGTGCCAGCAGCCCTGACGGGAACTCCTACGAGCAGTACTTC
TRBJ1-2,TRBV5-4,TRBD1,-,CASSVEHRGDYGYTF,TGTGCCAGCAGCGTTGAGCACAGGGGAGACTATGGCTACACCTTC
TRBJ2-7,TRBV28,-,-,CASRRGGSSYEQYF,TGTGCCAGCAGAAGGGGGGGGAGTAGCTACGAGCAGTACTTC
TRBJ2-7,TRBV13,TRBD2,-,CASSFSGSGYEQYF,TGTGCCAGCAGCTTTAGCGGGAGCGGCTACGAGCAGTACTTC
TRBJ2-7,TRBV9,TRBD2,-,CASSVAGTSVTEQYF,TGTGCCAGCAGCGTCGCCGGGACTAGCGTGACCGAGCAGTACTTC
TRBJ2-4,TRBV29-1,TRBD2,few,CSVGGTSGRAKNIQYF,TGCAGCGTTGGGGGGACTAGCGGGAGGGCCAAAAACATTCAGTACTTC